This T cell receptor (beta chain) is drawn from a study of blood T cells in healthy people across ages. Primers used in a second PCR of about 7 to 12 cycles were a sample-barcoded 5' primer and a J-beta primer mix. Each of the cDNA molecules was tagged by a template-switch adaptor with 12 random nucleotides. TCRdb called the 5' RACE reads again in MiXCR, with one record for every CDR3 protein. The sample contains approximately 800,000 distinct CDR3 sequences, 56% of which appear only once. Source material: blood. The source is a man in his forties or fifties in good health.

The CDR3 DNA is TGTGCCAGCAGTTGGACAGTAACCGGGGAGCTGTTTTTT. This codes for CASSWTVTGELFF. The chain uses TRBV27 and TRBJ2-2, with TRBD1 as a possible D gene (6 bases). The CDR3 has 13 residues. Between the trimmed V and J ends, which lost 4 bases and 5 bases, there was a span of 8 bases. Germline CDR1 is MNHEY and CDR2 is SMNVEV (reference sequence).